This T cell receptor beta chain originates from a study of PD-1 blockade in classical Hodgkin lymphoma. The wider study: Every 2 weeks, patients had 3 mg/kg nivolumab intravenously. Study observations and caveats: Baseline diversity in complete responders resembled that of newly diagnosed patients. Why the repertoires differ is still unclear, perhaps disease activity or prior therapy. Before treatment, TCR diversity in newly diagnosed patients was reportedly lower than in healthy donors.

CDR1 and CDR2 (germline): LNHDA, SQIVND (reference sequence). The CDR3 extends over 13 amino acids. Trimming cost V 5 bases and J 7 bases, with 11 bases left between them. Time point here: cycle 4 day 1 (C4D1), after 5 to 7 weeks of nivolumab. All trial patients relapsed after autologous stem cell transplantation. This clone turned up a few times. The antigen remains unidentified. Profiling relied on immunoSEQ multiplex PCR, and the TCRdb table lists in-frame clones only, not all of them. The sample has about 19,000 clones, more than 65% seen once. The source is a human donor with classical Hodgkin lymphoma. The material sequenced was peripheral blood mononuclear cells (PBMCs), taken before the fourth cycle of nivolumab. The chain recombines TRBV19 with TRBJ2-2; unclear D gene. The CDR3 protein is CASSLLRVGELFF. DNA of the CDR3: TGTGCCAGTAGTCTTCTTCGGGTCGGGGAGCTGTTTTTT.